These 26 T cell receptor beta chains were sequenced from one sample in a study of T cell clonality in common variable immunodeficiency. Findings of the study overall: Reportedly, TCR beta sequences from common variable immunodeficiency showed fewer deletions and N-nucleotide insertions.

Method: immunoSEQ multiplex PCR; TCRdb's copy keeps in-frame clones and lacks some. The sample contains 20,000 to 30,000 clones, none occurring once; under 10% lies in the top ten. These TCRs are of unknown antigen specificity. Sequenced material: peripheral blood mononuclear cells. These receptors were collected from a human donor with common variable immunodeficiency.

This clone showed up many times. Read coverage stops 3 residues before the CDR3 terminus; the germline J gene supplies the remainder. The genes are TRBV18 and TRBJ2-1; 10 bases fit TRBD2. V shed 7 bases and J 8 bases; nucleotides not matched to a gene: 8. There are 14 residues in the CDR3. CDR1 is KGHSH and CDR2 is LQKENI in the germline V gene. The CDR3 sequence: CASWQREGLHEQFF. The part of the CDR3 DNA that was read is TGTGCCAGCTGGCAGCGGGAGGGCCTGCATGAG.

Partial CDR3 DNA: TGTGCCAGCTCACCAAGTCAGGTACAAGAGACC. Amino acids: CASSPSQVQET. The whole CDR3 region reads CASSPSQVQETQYF. This chain joins TRBV18 and TRBJ2-5; D remains ambiguous. From the germline J gene comes the end of the CDR3, since the read stops 3 residues before it. The length of the CDR3 is 14 residues. V shed 2 bases and J shed 2 bases, with 9 bases lying between them. From germline, CDR1 is KGHSH and CDR2 LQKENI.

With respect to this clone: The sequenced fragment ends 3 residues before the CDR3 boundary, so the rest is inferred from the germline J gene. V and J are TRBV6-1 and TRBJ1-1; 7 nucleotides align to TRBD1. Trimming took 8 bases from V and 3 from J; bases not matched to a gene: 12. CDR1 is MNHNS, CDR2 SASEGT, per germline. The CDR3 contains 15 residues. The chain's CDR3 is CASRGEGAGDTEAFF. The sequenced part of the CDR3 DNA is TGTGCCAGCCGTGGGGAGGGGGCAGGGGACACTGAA.

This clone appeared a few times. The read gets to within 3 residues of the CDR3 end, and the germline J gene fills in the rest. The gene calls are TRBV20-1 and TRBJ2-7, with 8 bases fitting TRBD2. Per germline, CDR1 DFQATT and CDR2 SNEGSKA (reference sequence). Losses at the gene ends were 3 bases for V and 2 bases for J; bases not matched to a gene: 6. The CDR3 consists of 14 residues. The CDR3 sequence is CSARALGLAYEQYF. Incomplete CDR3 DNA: TGCAGTGCTAGGGCCCTGGGACTAGCCTACGAG.

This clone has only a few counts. CDR3 sequence reads: CAWSARGGEPDRKQPQHF. The DNA read from the CDR3 is TGTGCCTGGAGTGCAAGGGGAGGAGAGCCCGACCGTAAGCAGCCC. This rearrangement joins TRBV30 to TRBJ1-5; possible D gene TRBD1, 5 bases. From the germline J gene comes the end of the CDR3, since the read stops 3 residues before it. Germline V CDR1 and CDR2: GTSNPN, SVGIG (reference sequence). The CDR3 consists of 18 residues. The V gene lost 1 base and the J gene lost 7 bases, with 26 bases spanning the gap. Full variable domain (missing parts from reference TRBV30 and TRBJ1-5): SQTIHQWPATLVQPVGSPLSLECTVEGTSNPNLYWYRQAAGRGLQLLFYSVGIGQISSEVPQNLSASRPQDRQFILSSKKLLLSDSGFYLCAWSARGGEPDRKQPQHFGDGTRLSIL.

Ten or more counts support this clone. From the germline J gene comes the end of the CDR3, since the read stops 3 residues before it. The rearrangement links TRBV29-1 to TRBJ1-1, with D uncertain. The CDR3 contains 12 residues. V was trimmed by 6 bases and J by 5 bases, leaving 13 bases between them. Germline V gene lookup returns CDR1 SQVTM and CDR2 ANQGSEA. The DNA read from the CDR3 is TGCAGCGTCTCGCGGGGTGGGACTGAA. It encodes CSVSRGGTE. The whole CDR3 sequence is CSVSRGGTEAFF.

The chain's CDR3 is CSAKQGFDEQYF. Partial CDR3 DNA: TGCAGTGCTAAACAGGGATTCGACGAG. The chain links TRBV20-1 to TRBJ2-7; TRBD1 might be the D (6 bases). The sequence runs out 3 residues before the end of the CDR3; the remainder is reconstructed from the germline J gene. CDR1 is DFQATT, CDR2 SNEGSKA, per germline (reference sequence). The CDR3 covers 12 residues. Trimming stripped 4 bases from V and 5 bases from J, with 12 bases between.

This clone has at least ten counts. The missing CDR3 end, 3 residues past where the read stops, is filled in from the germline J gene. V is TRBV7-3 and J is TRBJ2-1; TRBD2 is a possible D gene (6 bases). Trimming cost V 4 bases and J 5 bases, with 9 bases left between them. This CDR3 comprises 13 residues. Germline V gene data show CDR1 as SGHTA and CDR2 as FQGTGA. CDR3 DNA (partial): TGTGCCAGCAGCTGGGACTGGAACAATGAG. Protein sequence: CASSWDWNNE. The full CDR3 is CASSWDWNNEQFF.

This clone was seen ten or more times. The part of the CDR3 DNA that was read is TGTGCCTGGAGTCGGGGGTGGGTAGCGGATGCAGATACG. The encoded protein is CAWSRGWVADADT. The entire CDR3 is CAWSRGWVADADTQYF. The genes are TRBV30 and TRBJ2-3; weak D call: TRBD2 (6 bases). The read falls 3 residues short of the CDR3 end, and the missing part is taken from the germline J gene. Germline V CDR1 and CDR2: GTSNPN, SVGIG (reference sequence). This CDR3 region has 16 residues. V dropped 2 bases and J dropped 4 bases, with 19 bases sitting between them.

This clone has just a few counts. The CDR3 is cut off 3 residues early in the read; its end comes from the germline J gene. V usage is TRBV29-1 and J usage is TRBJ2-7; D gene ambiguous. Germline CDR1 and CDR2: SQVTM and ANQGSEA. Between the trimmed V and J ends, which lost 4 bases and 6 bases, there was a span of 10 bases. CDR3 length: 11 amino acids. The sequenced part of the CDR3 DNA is TGCAGCGTTGGAGCTTACGGCGAG. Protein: CSVGAYGE. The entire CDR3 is CSVGAYGEQYF.

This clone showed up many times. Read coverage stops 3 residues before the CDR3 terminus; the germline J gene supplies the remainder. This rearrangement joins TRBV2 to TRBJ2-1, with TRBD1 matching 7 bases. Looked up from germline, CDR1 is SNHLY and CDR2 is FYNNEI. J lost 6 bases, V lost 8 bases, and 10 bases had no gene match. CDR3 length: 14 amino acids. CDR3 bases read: TGTGCCAGCTTGGGGACAGCCCGGGGCAATGAG. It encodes CASLGTARGNE. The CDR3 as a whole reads CASLGTARGNEQFF.

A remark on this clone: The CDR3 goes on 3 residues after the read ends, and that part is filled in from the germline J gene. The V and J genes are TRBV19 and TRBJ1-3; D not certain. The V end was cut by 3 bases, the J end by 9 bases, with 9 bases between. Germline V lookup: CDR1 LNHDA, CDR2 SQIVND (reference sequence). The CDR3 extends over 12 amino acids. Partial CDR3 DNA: TGTGCCAGTAGTATGATCCCGGGCACC. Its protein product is CASSMIPGT. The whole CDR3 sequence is CASSMIPGTIYF.

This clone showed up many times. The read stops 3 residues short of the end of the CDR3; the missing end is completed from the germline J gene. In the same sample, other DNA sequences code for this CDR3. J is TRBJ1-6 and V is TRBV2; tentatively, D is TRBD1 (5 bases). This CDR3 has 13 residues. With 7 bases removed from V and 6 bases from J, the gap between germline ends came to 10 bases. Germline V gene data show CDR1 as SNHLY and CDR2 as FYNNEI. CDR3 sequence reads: CASKGSANSPLHF. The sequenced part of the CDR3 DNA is TGTGCCAGCAAGGGGTCTGCTAATTCACCC.

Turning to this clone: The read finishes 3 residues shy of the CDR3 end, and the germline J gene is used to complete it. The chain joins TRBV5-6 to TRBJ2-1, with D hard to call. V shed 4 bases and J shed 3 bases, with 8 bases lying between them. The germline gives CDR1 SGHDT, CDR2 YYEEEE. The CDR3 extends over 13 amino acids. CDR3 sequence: CASSVRIYNEQFF. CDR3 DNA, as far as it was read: TGTGCCAGCAGCGTGCGCATCTACAATGAG.

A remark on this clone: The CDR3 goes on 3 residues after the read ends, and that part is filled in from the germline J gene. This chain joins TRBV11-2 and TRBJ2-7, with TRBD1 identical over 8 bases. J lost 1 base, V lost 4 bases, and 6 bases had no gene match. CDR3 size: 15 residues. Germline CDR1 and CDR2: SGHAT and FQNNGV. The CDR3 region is CASSYGQGTSYEQYF. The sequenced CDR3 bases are TGTGCCAGCAGCTATGGACAGGGCACTTCCTACGAG.

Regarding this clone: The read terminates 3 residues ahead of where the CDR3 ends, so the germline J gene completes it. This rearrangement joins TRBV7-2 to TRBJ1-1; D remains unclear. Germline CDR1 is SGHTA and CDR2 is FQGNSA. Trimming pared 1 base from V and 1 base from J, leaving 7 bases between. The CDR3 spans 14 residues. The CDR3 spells CASSLDVRNTEAFF. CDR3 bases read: TGTGCCAGCAGCTTAGACGTTAGGAACACTGAA.

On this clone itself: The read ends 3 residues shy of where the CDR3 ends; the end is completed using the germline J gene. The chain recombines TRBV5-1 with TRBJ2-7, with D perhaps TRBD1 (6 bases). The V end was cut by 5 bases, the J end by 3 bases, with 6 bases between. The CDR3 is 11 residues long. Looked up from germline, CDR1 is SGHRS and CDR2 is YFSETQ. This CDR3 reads CASRDSYEQYF. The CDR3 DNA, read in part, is TGCGCCAGCAGGGACAGCTACGAG. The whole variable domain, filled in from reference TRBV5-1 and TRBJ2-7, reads KAGVTQTPRYLIKTRGQQVTLSCSPISGHRSVSWYQQTPGQGLQFLFEYFSETQRNKGNFPGRFSGRQFSNSRSEMNVSTLELGDSALYLCASRDSYEQYFGPGTRLTVT.

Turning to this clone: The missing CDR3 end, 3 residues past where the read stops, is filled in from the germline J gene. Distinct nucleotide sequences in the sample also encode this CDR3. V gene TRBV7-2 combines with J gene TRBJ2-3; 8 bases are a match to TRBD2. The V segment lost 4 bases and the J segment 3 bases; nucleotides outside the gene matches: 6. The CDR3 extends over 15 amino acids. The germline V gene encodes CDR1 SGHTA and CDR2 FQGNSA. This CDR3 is CASSSSSGRTDTQYF. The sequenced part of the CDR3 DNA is TGTGCCAGCAGCTCCTCTAGCGGGCGGACAGATACG.

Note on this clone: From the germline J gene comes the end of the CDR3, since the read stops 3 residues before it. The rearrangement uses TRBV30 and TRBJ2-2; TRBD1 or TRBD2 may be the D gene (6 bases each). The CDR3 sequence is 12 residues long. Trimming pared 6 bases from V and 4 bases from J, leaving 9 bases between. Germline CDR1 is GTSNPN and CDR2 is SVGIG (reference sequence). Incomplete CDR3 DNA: TGTGCCTGCAGGGGAGGCACCGGGGAG. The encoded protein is CACRGGTGE. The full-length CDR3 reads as CACRGGTGELFF. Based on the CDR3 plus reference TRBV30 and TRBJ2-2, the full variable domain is SQTIHQWPATLVQPVGSPLSLECTVEGTSNPNLYWYRQAAGRGLQLLFYSVGIGQISSEVPQNLSASRPQDRQFILSSKKLLLSDSGFYLCACRGGTGELFFGEGSRLTVL.

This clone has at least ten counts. CDR3: CASSLSTSPTEQFF. The CDR3 DNA, read in part, is TGTGCCAGCAGTTTGTCGACTAGCCCAACTGAG. V usage is TRBV6-2 or TRBV6-3 and J usage is TRBJ2-1; 7 bases line up with TRBD2. The CDR3 end falls 3 residues outside the read, so it is completed with the germline J gene. V shed 4 bases and J 9 bases; nucleotides not matched to a gene: 9. The CDR3 sequence is 14 residues long. CDR1 and CDR2 from the germline V gene are MNHEY and SVGEGT.

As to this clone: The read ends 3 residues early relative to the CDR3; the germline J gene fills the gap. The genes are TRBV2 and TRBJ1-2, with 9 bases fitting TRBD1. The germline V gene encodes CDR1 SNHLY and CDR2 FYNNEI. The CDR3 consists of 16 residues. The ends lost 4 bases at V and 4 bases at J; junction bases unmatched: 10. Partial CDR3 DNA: TGTGCCAGCAGTGTATCAGGGACAGGGTTATTCTATGGC. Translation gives CASSVSGTGLFYG. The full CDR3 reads CASSVSGTGLFYGYTF.

The CDR3 region is CASRVRVDTEAFF. The CDR3 bases that were read are TGTGCCAGTAGGGTCAGGGTGGACACTGAA. V and J are TRBV19 and TRBJ1-1; D possibly corresponds to TRBD1 (5 bases). Read data end 3 residues before the CDR3 end; the end is taken from the germline J gene. V shed 6 bases and J shed 3 bases, with 11 bases lying between them. The length of the CDR3 is 13 residues. Per the germline V gene, CDR1 is LNHDA and CDR2 is SQIVND (reference sequence).

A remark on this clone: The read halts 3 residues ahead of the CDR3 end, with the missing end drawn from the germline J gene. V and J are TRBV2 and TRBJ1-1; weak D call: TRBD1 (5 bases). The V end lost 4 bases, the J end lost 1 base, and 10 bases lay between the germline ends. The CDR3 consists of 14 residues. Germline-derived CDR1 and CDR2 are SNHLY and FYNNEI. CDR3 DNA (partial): TGTGCCAGCAGTGCCTCTACAGGGAACACTGAA. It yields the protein CASSASTGNTE. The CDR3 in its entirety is CASSASTGNTEAFF.

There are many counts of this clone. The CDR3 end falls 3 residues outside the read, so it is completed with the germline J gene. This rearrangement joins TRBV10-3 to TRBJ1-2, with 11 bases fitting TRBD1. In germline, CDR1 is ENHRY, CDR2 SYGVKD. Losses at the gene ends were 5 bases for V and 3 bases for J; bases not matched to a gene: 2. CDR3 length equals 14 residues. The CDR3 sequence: CAISPGQGDYGYTF. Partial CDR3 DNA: TGTGCCATCAGTCCGGGACAGGGGGACTATGGC.

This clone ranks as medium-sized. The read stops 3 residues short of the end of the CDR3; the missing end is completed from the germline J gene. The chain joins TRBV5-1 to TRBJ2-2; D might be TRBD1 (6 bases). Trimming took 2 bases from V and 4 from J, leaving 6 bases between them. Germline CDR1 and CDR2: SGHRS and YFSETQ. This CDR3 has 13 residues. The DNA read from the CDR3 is TGCGCCAGCAGCTTACAGGGCACCGGGGAG. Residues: CASSLQGTGE. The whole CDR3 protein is CASSLQGTGELFF. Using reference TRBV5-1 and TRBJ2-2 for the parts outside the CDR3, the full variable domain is KAGVTQTPRYLIKTRGQQVTLSCSPISGHRSVSWYQQTPGQGLQFLFEYFSETQRNKGNFPGRFSGRQFSNSRSEMNVSTLELGDSALYLCASSLQGTGELFFGEGSRLTVL.

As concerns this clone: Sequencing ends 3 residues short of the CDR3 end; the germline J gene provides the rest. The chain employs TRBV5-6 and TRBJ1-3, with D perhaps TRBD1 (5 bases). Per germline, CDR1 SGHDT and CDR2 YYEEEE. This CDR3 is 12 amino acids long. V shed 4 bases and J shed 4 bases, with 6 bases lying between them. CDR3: CASSRQGNTIYF. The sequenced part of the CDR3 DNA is TGTGCCAGCAGCCGACAGGGAAACACC.